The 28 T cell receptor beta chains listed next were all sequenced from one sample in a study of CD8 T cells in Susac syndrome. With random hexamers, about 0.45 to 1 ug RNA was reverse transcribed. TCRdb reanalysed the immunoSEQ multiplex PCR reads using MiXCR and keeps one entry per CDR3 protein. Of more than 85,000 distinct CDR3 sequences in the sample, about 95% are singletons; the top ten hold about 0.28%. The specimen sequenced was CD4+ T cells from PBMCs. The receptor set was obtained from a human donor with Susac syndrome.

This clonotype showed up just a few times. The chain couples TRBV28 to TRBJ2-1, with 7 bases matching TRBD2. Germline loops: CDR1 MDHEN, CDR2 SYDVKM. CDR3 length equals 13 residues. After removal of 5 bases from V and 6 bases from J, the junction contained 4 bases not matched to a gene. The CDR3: CASSLGLLNEQFF. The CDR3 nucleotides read TGTGCCAGCAGTCTGGGACTACTCAATGAGCAGTTCTTC.

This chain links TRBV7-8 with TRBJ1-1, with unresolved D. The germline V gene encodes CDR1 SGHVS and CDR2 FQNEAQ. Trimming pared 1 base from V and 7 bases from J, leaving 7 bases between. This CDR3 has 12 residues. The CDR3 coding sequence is TGTGCCAGCAGCTTAGTTCCCCGTGAAGCTTTCTTT. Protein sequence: CASSLVPREAFF.

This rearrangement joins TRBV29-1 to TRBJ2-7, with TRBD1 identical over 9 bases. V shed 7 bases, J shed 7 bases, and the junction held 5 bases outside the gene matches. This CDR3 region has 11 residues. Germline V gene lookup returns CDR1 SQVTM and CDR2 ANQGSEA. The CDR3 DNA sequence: TGCAGCGGTAGGGACAGGGATGAGCAGTACTTC. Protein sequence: CSGRDRDEQYF.

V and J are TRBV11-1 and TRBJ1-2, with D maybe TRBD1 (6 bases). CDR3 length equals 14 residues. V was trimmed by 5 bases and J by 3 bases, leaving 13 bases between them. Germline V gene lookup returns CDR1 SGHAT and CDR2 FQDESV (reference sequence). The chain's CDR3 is CASSPRGRDYGYTF. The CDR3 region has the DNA TGTGCCAGCAGCCCGCGGGGGCGCGACTATGGCTACACCTTC.

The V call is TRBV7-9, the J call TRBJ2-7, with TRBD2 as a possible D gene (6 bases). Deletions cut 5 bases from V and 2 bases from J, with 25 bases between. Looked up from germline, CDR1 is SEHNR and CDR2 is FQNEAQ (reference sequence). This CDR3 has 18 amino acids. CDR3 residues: CASSRQSLSGLEAYEQYF. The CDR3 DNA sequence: TGTGCCAGCAGCCGGCAAAGTCTTTCGGGACTGGAAGCCTACGAGCAGTACTTC.

The CDR3 sequence is CASSLDAFGGAETQYF. The CDR3, as DNA: TGCGCCAGCAGCTTGGACGCTTTCGGGGGGGCGGAGACCCAGTACTTC. V is TRBV5-1 and J is TRBJ2-5; 8 positions agree with TRBD2. The ends lost 0 bases at V and 5 bases at J; junction bases unmatched: 9. Germline V lookup: CDR1 SGHRS, CDR2 YFSETQ. The CDR3 runs to 16 residues.

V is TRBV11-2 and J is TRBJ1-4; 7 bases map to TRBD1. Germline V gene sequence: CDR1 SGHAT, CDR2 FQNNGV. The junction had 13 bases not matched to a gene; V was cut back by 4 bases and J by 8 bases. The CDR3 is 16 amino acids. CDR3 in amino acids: CASSSRGYRGGEKLFF. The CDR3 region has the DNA TGTGCCAGCAGCTCAAGAGGGTACAGGGGAGGCGAAAAACTGTTTTTT.

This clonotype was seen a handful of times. The CDR3 loop is CASSPGTEETQYF. CDR3 DNA: TGTGCCAGCAGCCCCGGGACAGAAGAGACCCAGTACTTC. The chain employs TRBV7-9 and TRBJ2-5; 7 bases are a match to TRBD1. The V gene end was trimmed by 5 bases and the J gene end by 3 bases; junction bases not matched to a gene: 3. The CDR3 runs 13 residues. Germline values: CDR1 SEHNR, CDR2 FQNEAQ (reference sequence).

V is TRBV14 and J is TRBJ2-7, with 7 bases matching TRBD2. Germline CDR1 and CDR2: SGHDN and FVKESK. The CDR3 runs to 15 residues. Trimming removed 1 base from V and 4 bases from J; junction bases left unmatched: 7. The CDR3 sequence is CASSQGFGGTYEQYF. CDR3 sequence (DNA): TGTGCCAGCAGCCAAGGTTTCGGGGGGACGTACGAGCAGTACTTC.

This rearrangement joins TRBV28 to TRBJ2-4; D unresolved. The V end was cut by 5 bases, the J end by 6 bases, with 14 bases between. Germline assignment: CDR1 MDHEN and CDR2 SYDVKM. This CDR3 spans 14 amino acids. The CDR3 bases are TGTGCCAGCAGTCTACCGCATCACCGAAACATTCAGTACTTC. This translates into CASSLPHHRNIQYF. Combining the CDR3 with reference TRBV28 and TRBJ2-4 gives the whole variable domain DVKVTQSSRYLVKRTGEKVFLECVQDMDHENMFWYRQDPGLGLRLIYFSYDVKMKEKGDIPEGYSVSREKKERFSLILESASTNQTSMYLCASSLPHHRNIQYFGAGTRLSVL.

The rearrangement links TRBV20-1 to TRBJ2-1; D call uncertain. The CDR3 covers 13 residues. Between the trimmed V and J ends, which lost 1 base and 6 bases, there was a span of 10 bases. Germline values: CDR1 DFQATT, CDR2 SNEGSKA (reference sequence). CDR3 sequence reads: CSARGHDRNEQFF. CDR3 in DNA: TGCAGTGCTAGAGGCCACGATCGCAATGAGCAGTTCTTC.

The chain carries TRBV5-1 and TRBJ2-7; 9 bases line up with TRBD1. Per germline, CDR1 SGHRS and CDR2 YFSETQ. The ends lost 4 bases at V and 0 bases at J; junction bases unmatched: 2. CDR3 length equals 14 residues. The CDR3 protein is CASSGTGSSYEQYF. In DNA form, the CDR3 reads TGCGCCAGCAGCGGGACAGGGAGCTCCTACGAGCAGTACTTC.

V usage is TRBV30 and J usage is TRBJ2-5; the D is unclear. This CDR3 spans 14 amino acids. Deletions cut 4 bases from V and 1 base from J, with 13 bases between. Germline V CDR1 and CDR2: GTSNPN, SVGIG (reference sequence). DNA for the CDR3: TGTGCCTGGAATGCAGAGAAGCTCCAAGAGACCCAGTACTTC. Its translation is CAWNAEKLQETQYF.

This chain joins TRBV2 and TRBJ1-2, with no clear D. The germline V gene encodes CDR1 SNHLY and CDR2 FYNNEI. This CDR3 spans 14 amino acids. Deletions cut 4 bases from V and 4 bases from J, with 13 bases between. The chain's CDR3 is CASSVGNVGYGYTF. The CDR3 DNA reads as TGTGCCAGCAGTGTTGGAAATGTGGGCTATGGCTACACCTTC.

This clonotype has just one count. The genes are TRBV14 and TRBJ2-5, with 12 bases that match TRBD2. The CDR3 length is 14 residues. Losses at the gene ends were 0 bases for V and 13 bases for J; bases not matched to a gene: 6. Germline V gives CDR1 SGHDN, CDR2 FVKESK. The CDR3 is CASSQERTSGASYF. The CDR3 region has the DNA TGTGCCAGCAGCCAAGAAAGGACTAGCGGGGCCTCGTACTTC.

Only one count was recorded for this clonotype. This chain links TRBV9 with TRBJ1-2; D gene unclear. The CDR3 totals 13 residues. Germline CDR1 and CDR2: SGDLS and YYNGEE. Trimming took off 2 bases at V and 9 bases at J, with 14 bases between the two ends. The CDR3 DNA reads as TGTGCCAGCAGCGTTGAAGCTGCCCACAGCTACACCTTC. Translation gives CASSVEAAHSYTF.

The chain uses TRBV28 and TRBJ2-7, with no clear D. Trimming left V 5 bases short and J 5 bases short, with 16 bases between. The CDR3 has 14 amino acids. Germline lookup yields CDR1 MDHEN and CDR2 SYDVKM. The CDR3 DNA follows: TGTGCCAGCAGTCGCCGGGCTTCGGGCAACGAGCAGTACTTC. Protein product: CASSRRASGNEQYF.

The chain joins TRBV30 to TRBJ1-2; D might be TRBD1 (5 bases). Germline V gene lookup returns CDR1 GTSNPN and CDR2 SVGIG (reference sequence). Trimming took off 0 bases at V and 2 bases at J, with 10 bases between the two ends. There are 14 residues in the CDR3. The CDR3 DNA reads TGTGCCTGGAGTGTACTAGGGGCCAACTATGGCTACACCTTC. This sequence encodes CAWSVLGANYGYTF.

CDR3 DNA: TGTGCCACCAGCAGAGTTGAGCGACCCGAACGCACAGATACGCAGTATTTT. This gives the protein CATSRVERPERTDTQYF. This chain links TRBV15 with TRBJ2-3, with D unresolved. The V gene's germline CDR1 is LNHNV and CDR2 YYDKDF (reference sequence). Between the trimmed V and J ends, which lost 1 base and 1 base, there was a span of 15 bases. CDR3 size: 17 residues. The full variable domain, in which reference TRBV15 and TRBJ2-3 provide the parts outside the CDR3, is DAMVIQNPRYQVTQFGKPVTLSCSQTLNHNVMYWYQQKSSQAPKLLFHYYDKDFNNEADTPDNFQSRRPNTSFCFLDIRSPGLGDTAMYLCATSRVERPERTDTQYFGPGTRLTVL.

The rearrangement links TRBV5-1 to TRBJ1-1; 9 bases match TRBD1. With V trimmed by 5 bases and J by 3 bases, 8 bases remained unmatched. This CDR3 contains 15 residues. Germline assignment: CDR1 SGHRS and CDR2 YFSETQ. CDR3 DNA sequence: TGCGCCAGCAGACTAGGGACAGGGCAAGACACTGAAGCTTTCTTT. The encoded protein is CASRLGTGQDTEAFF.

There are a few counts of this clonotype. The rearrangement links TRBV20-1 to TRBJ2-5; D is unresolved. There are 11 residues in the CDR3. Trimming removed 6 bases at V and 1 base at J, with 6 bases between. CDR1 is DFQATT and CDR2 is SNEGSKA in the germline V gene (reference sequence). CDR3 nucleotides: TGCAGTGCGCAATTCCAAGAGACCCAGTACTTC. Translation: CSAQFQETQYF.

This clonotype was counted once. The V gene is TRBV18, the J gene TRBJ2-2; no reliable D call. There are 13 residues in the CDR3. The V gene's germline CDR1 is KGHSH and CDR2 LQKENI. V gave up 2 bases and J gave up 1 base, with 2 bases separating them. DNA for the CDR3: TGTGCCAGCTCACCAGTGAACACCGGGGAGCTGTTTTTT. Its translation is CASSPVNTGELFF.

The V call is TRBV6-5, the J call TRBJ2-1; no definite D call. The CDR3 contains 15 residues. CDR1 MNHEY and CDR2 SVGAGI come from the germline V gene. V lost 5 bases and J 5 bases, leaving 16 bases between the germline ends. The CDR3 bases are TGTGCCAGCAGTCACCCCTCCGGGCCGGACAATGAGCAGTTCTTC. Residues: CASSHPSGPDNEQFF.

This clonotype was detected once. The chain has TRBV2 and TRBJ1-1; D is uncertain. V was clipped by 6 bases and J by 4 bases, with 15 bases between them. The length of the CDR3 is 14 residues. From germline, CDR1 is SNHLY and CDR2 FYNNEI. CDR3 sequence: CASRKEKEGTEAFF. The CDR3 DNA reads TGTGCCAGCAGGAAGGAGAAGGAAGGCACTGAAGCTTTCTTT.

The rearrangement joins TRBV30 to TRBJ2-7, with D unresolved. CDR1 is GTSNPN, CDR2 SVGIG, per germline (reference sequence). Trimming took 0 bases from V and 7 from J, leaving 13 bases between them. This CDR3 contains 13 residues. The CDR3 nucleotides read TGTGCCTGGAGTGTTGGGCCCGGGCCAGAGCAGTACTTC. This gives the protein CAWSVGPGPEQYF.

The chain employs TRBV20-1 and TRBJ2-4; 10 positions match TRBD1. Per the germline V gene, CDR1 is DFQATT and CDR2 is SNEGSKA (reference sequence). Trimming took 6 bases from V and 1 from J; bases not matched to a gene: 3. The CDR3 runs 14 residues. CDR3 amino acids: CSARGQGAKNIQYF. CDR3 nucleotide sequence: TGCAGTGCCAGGGGACAGGGGGCCAAAAACATTCAGTACTTC.

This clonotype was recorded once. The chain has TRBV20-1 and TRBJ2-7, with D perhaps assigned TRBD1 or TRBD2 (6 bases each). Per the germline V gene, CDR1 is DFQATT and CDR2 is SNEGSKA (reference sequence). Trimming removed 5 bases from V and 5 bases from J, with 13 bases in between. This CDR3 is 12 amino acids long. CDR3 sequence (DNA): TGCAGTGCTGCACCAGGGGAGGACGAGCAGTACTTC. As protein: CSAAPGEDEQYF.

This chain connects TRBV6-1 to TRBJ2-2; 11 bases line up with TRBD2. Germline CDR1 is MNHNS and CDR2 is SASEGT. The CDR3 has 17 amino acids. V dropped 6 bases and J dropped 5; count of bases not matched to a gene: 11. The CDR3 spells CASSRGLAGGRTGELFF. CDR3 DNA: TGTGCCAGCAGCCGCGGCCTAGCGGGGGGCAGAACCGGGGAGCTGTTTTTT.